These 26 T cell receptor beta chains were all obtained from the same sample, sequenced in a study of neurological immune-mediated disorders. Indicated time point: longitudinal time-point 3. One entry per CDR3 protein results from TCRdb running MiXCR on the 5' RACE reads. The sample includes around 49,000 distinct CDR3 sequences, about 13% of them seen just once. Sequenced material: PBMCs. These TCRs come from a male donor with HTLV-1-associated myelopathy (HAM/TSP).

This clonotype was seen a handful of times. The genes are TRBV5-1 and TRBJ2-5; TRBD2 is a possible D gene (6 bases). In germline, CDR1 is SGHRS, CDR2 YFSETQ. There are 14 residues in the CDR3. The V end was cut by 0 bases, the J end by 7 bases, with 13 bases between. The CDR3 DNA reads TGCGCCAGCAGCTTGGTGGAGGGGTCGGGGACCCAGTACTTC. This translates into CASSLVEGSGTQYF.

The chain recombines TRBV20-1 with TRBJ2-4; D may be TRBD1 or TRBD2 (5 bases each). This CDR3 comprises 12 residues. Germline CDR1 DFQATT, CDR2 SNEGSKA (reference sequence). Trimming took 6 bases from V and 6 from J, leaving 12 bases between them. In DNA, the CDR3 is TGCAGTGCGGGGACCCCCTCAAACATTCAGTACTTC. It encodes CSAGTPSNIQYF.

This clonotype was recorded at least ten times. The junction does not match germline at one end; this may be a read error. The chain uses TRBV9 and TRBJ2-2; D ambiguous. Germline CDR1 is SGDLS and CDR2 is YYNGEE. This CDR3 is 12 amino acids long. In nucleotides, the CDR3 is TGTGCCAACAGCGTAGAGACCGGGGAGCTGTTTTTT. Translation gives CANSVETGELFF.

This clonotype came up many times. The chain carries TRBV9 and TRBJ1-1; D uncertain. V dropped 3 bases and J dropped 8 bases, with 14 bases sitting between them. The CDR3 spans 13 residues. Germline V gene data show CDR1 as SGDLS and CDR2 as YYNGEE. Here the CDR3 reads CASSARVGFEAFF. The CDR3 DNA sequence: TGTGCCAGCAGCGCTCGAGTCGGTTTCGAAGCTTTCTTT. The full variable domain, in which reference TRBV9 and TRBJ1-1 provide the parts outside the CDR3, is DSGVTQTPKHLITATGQRVTLRCSPRSGDLSVYWYQQSLDQGLQFLIQYYNGEERAKGNILERFSAQQFPDLHSELNLSSLELGDSALYFCASSARVGFEAFFGQGTRLTVV.

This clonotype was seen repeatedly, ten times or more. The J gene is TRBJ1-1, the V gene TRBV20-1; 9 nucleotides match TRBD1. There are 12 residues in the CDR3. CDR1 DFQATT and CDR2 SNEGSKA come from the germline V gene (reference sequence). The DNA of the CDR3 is TGCAGCTCCGGGACAGGGTACACTGAAGCTTTCTTT. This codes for CSSGTGYTEAFF.

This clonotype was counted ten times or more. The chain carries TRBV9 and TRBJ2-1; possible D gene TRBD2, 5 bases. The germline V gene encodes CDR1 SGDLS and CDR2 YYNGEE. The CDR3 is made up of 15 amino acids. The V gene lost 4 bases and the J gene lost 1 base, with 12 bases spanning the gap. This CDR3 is CASSPTSDSYNEQFF. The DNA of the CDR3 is TGTGCCAGCAGCCCTACTAGTGATTCCTACAATGAGCAGTTCTTC.

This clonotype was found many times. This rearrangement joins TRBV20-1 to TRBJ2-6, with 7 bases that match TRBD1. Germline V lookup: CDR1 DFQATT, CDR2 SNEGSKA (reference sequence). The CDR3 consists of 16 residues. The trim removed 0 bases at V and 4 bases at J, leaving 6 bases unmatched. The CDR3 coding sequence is TGCAGTGCTAGAGATCACGGGACAGCAGGGGCCAACGTCCTGACTTTC. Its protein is CSARDHGTAGANVLTF.

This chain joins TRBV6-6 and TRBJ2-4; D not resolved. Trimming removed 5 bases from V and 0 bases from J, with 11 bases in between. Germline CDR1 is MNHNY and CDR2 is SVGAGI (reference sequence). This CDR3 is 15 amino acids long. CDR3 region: CASSDLGAAKNIQYF. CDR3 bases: TGTGCCAGCAGTGACCTCGGAGCAGCCAAAAACATTCAGTACTTC.

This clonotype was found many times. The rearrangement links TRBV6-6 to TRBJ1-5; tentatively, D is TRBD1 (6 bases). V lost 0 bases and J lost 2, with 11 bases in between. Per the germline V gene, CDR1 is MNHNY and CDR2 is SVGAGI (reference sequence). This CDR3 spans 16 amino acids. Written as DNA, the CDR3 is TGTGCCAGCAGTTACTCTCCAGGGGTTCGCAATCAGCCCCAGCATTTT. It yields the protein CASSYSPGVRNQPQHF.

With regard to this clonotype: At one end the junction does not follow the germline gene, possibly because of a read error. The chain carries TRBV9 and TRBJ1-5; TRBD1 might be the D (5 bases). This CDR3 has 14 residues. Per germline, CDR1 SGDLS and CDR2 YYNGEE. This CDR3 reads CASSVRGEAQRQHF. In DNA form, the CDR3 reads TGTGCCAGCAGCGTACGGGGGGAAGCTCAGCGCCAGCATTTT.

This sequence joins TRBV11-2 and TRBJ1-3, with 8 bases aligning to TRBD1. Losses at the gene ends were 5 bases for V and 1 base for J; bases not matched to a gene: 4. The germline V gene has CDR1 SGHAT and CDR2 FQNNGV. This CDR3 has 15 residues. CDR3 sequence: CASSGNRGSGNTIYF. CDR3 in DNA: TGTGCCAGCAGCGGAAACAGGGGGTCTGGAAACACCATATATTTT.

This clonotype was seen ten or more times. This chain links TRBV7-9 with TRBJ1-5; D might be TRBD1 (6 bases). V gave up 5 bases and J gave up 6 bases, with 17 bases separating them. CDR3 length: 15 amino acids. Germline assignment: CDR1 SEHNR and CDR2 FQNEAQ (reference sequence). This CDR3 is CASSQQGSVSQPQHF. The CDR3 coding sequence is TGTGCCAGCAGCCAACAGGGATCGGTGAGTCAGCCCCAGCATTTT.

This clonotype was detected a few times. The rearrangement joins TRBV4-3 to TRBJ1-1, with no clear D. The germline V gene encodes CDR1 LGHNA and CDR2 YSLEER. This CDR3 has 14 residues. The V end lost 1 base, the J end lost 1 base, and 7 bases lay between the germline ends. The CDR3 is CASSQVAENTEAFF. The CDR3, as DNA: TGCGCCAGCAGCCAAGTGGCAGAGAACACTGAAGCTTTCTTT.

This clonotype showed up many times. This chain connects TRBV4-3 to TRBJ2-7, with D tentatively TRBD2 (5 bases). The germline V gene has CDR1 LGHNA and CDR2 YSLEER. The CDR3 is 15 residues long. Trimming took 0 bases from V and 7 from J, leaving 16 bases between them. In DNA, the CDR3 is TGCGCCAGCAGCCAAGAGGTCCTAGTCCCGGGGGAGCAGTACTTC. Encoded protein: CASSQEVLVPGEQYF.

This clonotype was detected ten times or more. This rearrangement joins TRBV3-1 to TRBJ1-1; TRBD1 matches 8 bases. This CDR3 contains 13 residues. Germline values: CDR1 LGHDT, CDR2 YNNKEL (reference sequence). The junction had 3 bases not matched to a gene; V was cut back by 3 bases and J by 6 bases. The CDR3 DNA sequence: TGTGCCAGCAGCCAGGCACAGGGGGCTGAAGCTTTCTTT. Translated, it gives CASSQAQGAEAFF.

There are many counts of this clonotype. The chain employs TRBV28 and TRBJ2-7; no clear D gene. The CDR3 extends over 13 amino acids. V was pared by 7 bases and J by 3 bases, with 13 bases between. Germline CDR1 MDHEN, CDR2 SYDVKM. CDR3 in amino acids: CASISSRSYEQYF. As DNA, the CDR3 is TGTGCCAGCATTTCCAGCCGTAGCTACGAGCAGTACTTC.

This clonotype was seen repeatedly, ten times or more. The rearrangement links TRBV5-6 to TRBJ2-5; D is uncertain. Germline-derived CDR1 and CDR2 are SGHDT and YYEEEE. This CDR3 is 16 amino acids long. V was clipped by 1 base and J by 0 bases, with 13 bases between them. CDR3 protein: CASSLPPPSDQETQYF. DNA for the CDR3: TGTGCCAGCAGCTTGCCGCCCCCCAGCGACCAAGAGACCCAGTACTTC.

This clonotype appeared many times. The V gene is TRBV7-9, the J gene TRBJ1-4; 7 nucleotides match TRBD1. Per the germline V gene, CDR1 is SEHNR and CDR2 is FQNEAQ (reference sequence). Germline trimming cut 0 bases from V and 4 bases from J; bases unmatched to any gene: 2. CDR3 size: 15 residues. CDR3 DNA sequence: TGTGCCAGCAGCTTAGCCGGGACAGTTAATGAAAAACTGTTTTTT. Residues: CASSLAGTVNEKLFF.

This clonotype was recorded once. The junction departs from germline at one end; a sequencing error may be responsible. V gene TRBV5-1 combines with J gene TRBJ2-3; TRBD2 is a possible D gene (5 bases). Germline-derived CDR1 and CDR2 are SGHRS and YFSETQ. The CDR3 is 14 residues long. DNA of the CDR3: TGCGCCAGCAGCACCGGGAAGGTTAGGGATACGCAGTCTTTT. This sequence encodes CASSTGKVRDTQSF.

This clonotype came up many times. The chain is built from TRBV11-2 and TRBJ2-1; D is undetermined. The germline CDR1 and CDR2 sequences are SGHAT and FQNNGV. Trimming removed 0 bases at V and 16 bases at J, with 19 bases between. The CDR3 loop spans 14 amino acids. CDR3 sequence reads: CASSLEAASPVKFF. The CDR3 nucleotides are TGTGCCAGCAGCTTAGAGGCGGCGTCCCCGGTCAAATTCTTC.

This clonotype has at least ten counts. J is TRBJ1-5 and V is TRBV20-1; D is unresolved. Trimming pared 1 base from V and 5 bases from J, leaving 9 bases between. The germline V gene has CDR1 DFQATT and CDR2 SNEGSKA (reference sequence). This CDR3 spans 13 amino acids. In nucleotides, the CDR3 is TGCAGTGCTAGAGGGCATAATGATCAGCCCCAGCATTTT. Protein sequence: CSARGHNDQPQHF.

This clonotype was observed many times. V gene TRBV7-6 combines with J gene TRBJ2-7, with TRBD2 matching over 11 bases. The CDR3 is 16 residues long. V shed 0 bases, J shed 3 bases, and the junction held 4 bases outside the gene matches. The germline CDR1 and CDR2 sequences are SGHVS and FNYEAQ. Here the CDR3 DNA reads TGTGCCAGCAGCTTAGCCCCCGGGACTAGCGGCTACGAGCAGTACTTC. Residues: CASSLAPGTSGYEQYF. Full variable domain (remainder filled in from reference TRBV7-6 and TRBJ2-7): GAGVSQSPRYKVTKRGQDVALRCDPISGHVSLYWYRQALGQGPEFLTYFNYEAQQDKSGLPNDRFSAERPEGSISTLTIQRTEQRDSAMYRCASSLAPGTSGYEQYFGPGTRLTVT.

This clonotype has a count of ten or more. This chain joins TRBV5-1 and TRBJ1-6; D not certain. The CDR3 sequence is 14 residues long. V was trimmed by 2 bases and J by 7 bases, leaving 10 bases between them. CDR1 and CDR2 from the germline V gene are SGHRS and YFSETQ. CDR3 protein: CASSLGPENSPLHF. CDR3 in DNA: TGCGCCAGCAGCTTAGGGCCGGAGAATTCACCCCTCCACTTT.

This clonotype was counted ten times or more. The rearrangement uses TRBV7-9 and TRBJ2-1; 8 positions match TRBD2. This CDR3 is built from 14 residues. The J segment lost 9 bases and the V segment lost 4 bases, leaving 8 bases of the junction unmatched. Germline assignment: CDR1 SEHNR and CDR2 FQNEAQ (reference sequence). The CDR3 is CASSSYTGGGEQFF. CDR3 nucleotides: TGTGCCAGCAGCTCCTACACCGGGGGGGGTGAGCAGTTCTTC.

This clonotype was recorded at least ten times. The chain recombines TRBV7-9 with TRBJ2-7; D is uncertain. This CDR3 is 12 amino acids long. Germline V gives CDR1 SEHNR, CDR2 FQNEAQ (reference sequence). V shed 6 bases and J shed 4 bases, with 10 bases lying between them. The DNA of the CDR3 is TGTGCCAGCAGGCTGGGTAGTTACGAGCAGTACTTC. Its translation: CASRLGSYEQYF. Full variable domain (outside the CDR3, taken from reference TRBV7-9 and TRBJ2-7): DTGVSQNPRHKITKRGQNVTFRCDPISEHNRLYWYRQTLGQGPEFLTYFQNEAQLEKSRLLSDRFSAERPKGSFSTLEIQRTEQGDSAMYLCASRLGSYEQYFGPGTRLTVT.

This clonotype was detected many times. CDR3 in amino acids: CASKTQGGPYEQYF. The CDR3 coding sequence is TGTGCCAGCAAGACACAGGGGGGACCCTACGAGCAGTACTTC. This chain joins TRBV27 and TRBJ2-7; TRBD1 matches 8 bases. V was clipped by 7 bases and J by 2 bases; unmatched bases: 7. From germline, CDR1 is MNHEY and CDR2 SMNVEV (reference sequence). The CDR3 is made up of 14 amino acids.